One T cell receptor (beta chain) is described in this entry. Antigen unknown. Both CD4+ and CD8+ T cells were separated by sorting PBMCs. The germline CDR1 and CDR2 sequences are SQVTM and ANQGSEA. The CDR3 covers 13 residues. Trimming removed 5 bases from V and 4 bases from J; junction bases left unmatched: 4. This entry comes from a study of CD8+ T cells in alopecia areata. Study-wide results and limits: Scalp data also include sequences from resident alphabeta T cells of normal skin. Lesional scalp exceeded normal scalp in clonality, especially in alopecia totalis/universalis. Mice showed clearer TCR sharing than patients did, a gap that was possibly HLA-related.

RNA, once extracted, was reverse transcribed into cDNA for use as the sequencing template. Generated by immunoSEQ multiplex PCR, the TCRdb table keeps only in-frame clones and is missing some. The table shows about 120,000 clones, with roughly 66% occurring only once. This chain joins TRBV29-1 and TRBJ1-3; TRBD1 matches 8 bases. The TCR originated in a human donor in good health. Input material: CD4+ T cells sorted from blood. The CDR3 protein is CSVKDRAGNTIYF. The CDR3 DNA follows: TGCAGCGTTAAGGACAGGGCAGGAAACACCATATATTTT.